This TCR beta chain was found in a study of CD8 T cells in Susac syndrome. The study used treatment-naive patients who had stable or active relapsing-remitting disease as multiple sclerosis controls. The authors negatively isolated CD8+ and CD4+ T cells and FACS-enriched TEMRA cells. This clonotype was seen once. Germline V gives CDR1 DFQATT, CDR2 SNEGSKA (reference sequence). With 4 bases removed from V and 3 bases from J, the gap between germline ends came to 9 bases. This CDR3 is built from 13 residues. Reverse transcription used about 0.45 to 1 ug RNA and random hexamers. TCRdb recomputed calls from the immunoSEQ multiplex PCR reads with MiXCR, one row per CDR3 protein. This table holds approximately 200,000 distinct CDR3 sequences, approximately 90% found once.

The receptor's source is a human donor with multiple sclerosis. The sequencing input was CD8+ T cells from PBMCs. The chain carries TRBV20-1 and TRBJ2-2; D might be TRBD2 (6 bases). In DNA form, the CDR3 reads TGCAGTGCTAATAAGCGGGACACCGGGGAGCTGTTTTTT. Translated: CSANKRDTGELFF.